The 13 T cell receptor beta chains presented below share a single source sample, sequenced in a study of T cells after posttransplantation cyclophosphamide. The method was immunoSEQ multiplex PCR; TCRdb's version includes in-frame clones alone and lacks a portion of them. The table includes about 43,000 clones, 90% detected once. Busulfan-fludarabine conditioning, marrow transplant, and cyclophosphamide on days +3 and +4 were administered. The source material was PBMCs, sampled roughly 60 days after allogeneic stem cell transplant with posttransplant cyclophosphamide. The receptors derive from a male patient between 60 and 69 years old who received an allogeneic stem cell transplant from a related donor and was CMV-positive. These T cells may partly come from the graft donor.

V gene TRBV7-6 combines with J gene TRBJ2-3, with D possibly matching TRBD2 (6 bases). The germline V gene has CDR1 SGHVS and CDR2 FNYEAQ. The CDR3 contains 14 residues. The ends were cut back, 5 bases at V and 3 bases at J, with 12 bases in the middle. In DNA, the CDR3 is TGTGCCAGCAGCATAACGACTAGAACAGATACGCAGTATTTT. Translated: CASSITTRTDTQYF.

The chain combines TRBV15 with TRBJ2-4, with 11 bases lining up with TRBD1. The trim removed 2 bases at V and 2 bases at J, leaving 5 bases unmatched. This CDR3 has 17 amino acids. Germline V gene sequence: CDR1 LNHNV, CDR2 YYDKDF (reference sequence). The CDR3 DNA sequence: TGTGCCACCAGCAGACCCGGACAGGGGGCGCCCAAAAACATTCAGTACTTC. It translates to CATSRPGQGAPKNIQYF.

The chain is built from TRBV10-3 and TRBJ2-1; tentatively, D is TRBD2 (7 bases). Trimming took off 3 bases at V and 8 bases at J, with 20 bases between the two ends. Germline loops: CDR1 ENHRY, CDR2 SYGVKD. The CDR3 extends over 16 amino acids. CDR3: CAISEGGGPPRDEQFF. The CDR3 DNA sequence: TGTGCCATCAGTGAAGGGGGGGGACCCCCGAGGGATGAGCAGTTCTTC.

The V call is TRBV6-1, the J call TRBJ2-5; D may be TRBD1 (5 bases). Deletions cut 2 bases from V and 2 bases from J, with 12 bases between. CDR3 size: 15 residues. Germline values: CDR1 MNHNS, CDR2 SASEGT. CDR3 loop: CASSETRTLQETQYF. The CDR3 DNA reads as TGTGCCAGCAGTGAAACCCGGACACTTCAAGAGACCCAGTACTTC.

There are a few counts of this clone. The chain combines TRBV5-4 with TRBJ2-3, with TRBD2 as a possible D gene (6 bases). The germline CDR1 and CDR2 sequences are SGHNT and YYREEE (reference sequence). Trimming took off 1 base at V and 6 bases at J, with 18 bases between the two ends. CDR3 size: 16 residues. The CDR3, as DNA: TGTGCCAGCAGCTTGTTAGCGGAGGCCTCTTTGGATACGCAGTATTTT. Translated: CASSLLAEASLDTQYF.

The chain joins TRBV28 to TRBJ1-2; 11 nucleotides agree with TRBD1. Germline CDR1 and CDR2: MDHEN and SYDVKM. V dropped 2 bases and J dropped 8; count of bases not matched to a gene: 7. The CDR3 contains 15 residues. The CDR3 sequence is CASSLRTGGIWGYTF. The CDR3 coding sequence is TGTGCCAGCAGTTTAAGGACAGGGGGCATTTGGGGCTACACCTTC.

V gene TRBV18 combines with J gene TRBJ1-1, with no clear D. The CDR3 runs 12 residues. Trimming pared 3 bases from V and 8 bases from J, leaving 10 bases between. Germline V gives CDR1 KGHSH, CDR2 LQKENI. CDR3 bases: TGTGCCAGCTCACCTCTTGCTACGGAAGCTTTCTTT. It encodes CASSPLATEAFF.

This clone was detected once. Other DNA sequences in this sample translate to the same CDR3. The chain carries TRBV6-1 and TRBJ2-5; 9 bases are shared with TRBD2. With V trimmed by 0 bases and J by 6 bases, 17 bases remained unmatched. Germline V gene data show CDR1 as MNHNS and CDR2 as SASEGT. This CDR3 contains 19 residues. The chain's CDR3 is CASSEAGVSLGTSRKTQYF. CDR3 in DNA: TGTGCCAGCAGTGAAGCCGGGGTGAGCCTGGGGACTAGCCGCAAGACCCAGTACTTC.

The chain uses TRBV29-1 and TRBJ1-1; 7 positions agree with TRBD1. Germline CDR1 SQVTM, CDR2 ANQGSEA. The CDR3 contains 14 residues. The V and J ends lost 8 bases and 6 bases, in that order; junction bases with no gene match: 15. CDR3 amino acids: CSFCLTNRGAEAFF. The DNA of the CDR3 is TGCAGCTTCTGCCTTACCAACAGGGGCGCTGAAGCTTTCTTT.

The chain couples TRBV2 to TRBJ1-1; D might be TRBD1 (5 bases). Germline V gives CDR1 SNHLY, CDR2 FYNNEI. Trimming took 7 bases from V and 4 from J, leaving 16 bases between them. This CDR3 is 14 amino acids long. CDR3 region: CASTKNPGGTEAFF. The CDR3 DNA reads TGTGCCAGCACGAAAAACCCGGGGGGCACTGAAGCTTTCTTT.

Note on this clone: The same CDR3 can be traced to other DNA sequences in this sample. CDR3 sequence: CASSLVRAGASYEQYF. CDR3 DNA sequence: TGTGCCAGCAGCCTGGTGAGGGCAGGGGCATCCTACGAGCAGTACTTC. The chain has TRBV5-4 and TRBJ2-7, with D possibly being TRBD1 (6 bases). Germline V gives CDR1 SGHNT, CDR2 YYREEE (reference sequence). This CDR3 comprises 16 residues. V shed 4 bases and J shed 1 base, with 18 bases lying between them. Together with reference TRBV5-4 and TRBJ2-7, the CDR3 gives the full variable domain: ETGVTQSPTHLIKTRGQQVTLRCSSQSGHNTVSWYQQALGQGPQFIFQYYREEENGRGNFPPRFSGLQFPNYSSELNVNALELDDSALYLCASSLVRAGASYEQYFGPGTRLTVT.

The chain couples TRBV9 to TRBJ1-6; possible D gene TRBD1, 5 bases. This CDR3 is 15 amino acids long. Germline CDR1 and CDR2: SGDLS and YYNGEE. The V end was cut by 0 bases, the J end by 5 bases, with 9 bases between. CDR3 amino acids: CASSVDQGNNSPLHF. In DNA, the CDR3 is TGTGCCAGCAGCGTAGATCAGGGTAATAATTCACCCCTCCACTTT.

The CDR3 loop is CSAQISGANVLTF. In DNA, the CDR3 is TGCAGCGCCCAGATCTCTGGGGCCAACGTCCTGACTTTC. The J gene is TRBJ2-6, the V gene TRBV29-1; no firm D call. V lost 7 bases and J lost 0, with 7 bases in between. The CDR3 sequence is 13 residues long. CDR1 is SQVTM and CDR2 is ANQGSEA in the germline V gene.